The T cell receptor (beta chain) under discussion was sequenced for a study of blood T cells in healthy people across ages. CDR3 length: 15 amino acids. The V gene lost 1 base and the J gene lost 2 bases, with 10 bases spanning the gap. A sample-barcoded 5' primer and a J-beta primer mix were used in a second PCR of roughly 6 to 11 cycles. One entry per CDR3 protein results from TCRdb running MiXCR on the 5' RACE reads. Here the sample spans 700,000 or so distinct CDR3 sequences, around 43% being singletons. This clonotype showed up just a few times. Sequencing was performed on blood. This receptor was identified in an elderly man in good health. The chain recombines TRBV12-3 or TRBV12-4 with TRBJ2-3; D is undetermined. The CDR3 nucleotides are TGTGCCAGCAGTTTAGATAGCAAGTTCACAGATACGCAGTATTTT. It yields the protein CASSLDSKFTDTQYF.